This T cell receptor (beta chain) was retrieved from a study of CD8+CD57+ T cells in acquired aplastic anemia. Turning to the study itself: The mean DNA yield obtained from sorted CD4+ and CD8+ cells came to approximately 3.2 ug.

The CDR3 length is 12 residues. CDR1 DFQATT and CDR2 SNEGSKA come from the germline V gene (reference sequence). This clonotype occurred many times. According to the study, genomic DNA was the template for TCR beta VDJ and CDR3 profiling. Using its own MiXCR run on the reads, TCRdb lists one record per CDR3 protein. In the table there are more than 150,000 distinct CDR3 sequences, approximately 51% of which are singletons. Individuals selected for sequencing had exhibited CD8+CD57+ cell expansion on flow cytometry. Among the patients, none had received any therapy at the time of blood sampling. V and J are TRBV20-1 and TRBJ2-1; D might be TRBD1 or TRBD2, each matching 5 bases. Sequences were obtained from sorted CD4+, CD8+, or CD8+CD57+ T cells (not recorded which) from PBMCs. The receptor comes from a human donor with aplastic anemia. CDR3 in DNA: TGCACTGCACCGGGACCAAACAATGAGCAGTTCTTC. It codes for CTAPGPNNEQFF.